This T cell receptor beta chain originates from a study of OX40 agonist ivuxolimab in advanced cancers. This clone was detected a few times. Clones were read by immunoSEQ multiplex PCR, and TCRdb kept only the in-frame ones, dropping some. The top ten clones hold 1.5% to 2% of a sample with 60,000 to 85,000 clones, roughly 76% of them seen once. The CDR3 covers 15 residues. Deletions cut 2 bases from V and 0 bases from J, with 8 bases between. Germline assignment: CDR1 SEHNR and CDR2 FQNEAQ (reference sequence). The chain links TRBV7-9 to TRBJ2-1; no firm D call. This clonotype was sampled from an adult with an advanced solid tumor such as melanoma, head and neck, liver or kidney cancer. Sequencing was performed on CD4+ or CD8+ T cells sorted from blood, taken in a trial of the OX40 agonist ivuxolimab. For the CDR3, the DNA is TGTGCCAGCAGCTTACAGTCCAGCTCCTACAATGAGCAGTTCTTC. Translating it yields CASSLQSSSYNEQFF. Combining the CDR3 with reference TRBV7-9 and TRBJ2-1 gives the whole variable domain DTGVSQNPRHKITKRGQNVTFRCDPISEHNRLYWYRQTLGQGPEFLTYFQNEAQLEKSRLLSDRFSAERPKGSFSTLEIQRTEQGDSAMYLCASSLQSSSYNEQFFGPGTRLTVL.